This T cell receptor (beta chain) derives from a study of technical replicates of blood from a few donors. The method was immunoSEQ multiplex PCR; TCRdb's version includes in-frame clones alone and lacks a portion of them. This sample has 50,000 to 70,000 clones, with 65% to 90% found just once. This clone was seen a few times. Trimming cost V 1 base and J 3 bases, with 21 bases left between them. CDR3 size: 18 residues. CDR1 is SGHAT and CDR2 is FQDESV in the germline V gene (reference sequence). This sequence joins TRBV11-1 and TRBJ1-2, with TRBD1 as a possible D gene (5 bases). Sequencing was done on a sample of PBMCs. The receptor was derived from a human donor in good health. Some clones in this sample may be carry-over from other donors' samples. For the CDR3, the DNA is TGTGCCAGCAGCTTAGGTTTGGGGCGTCCGTCCCCTGACTATGGCTACACCTTC. Translation gives CASSLGLGRPSPDYGYTF. The full variable domain, its missing parts supplied by reference TRBV11-1 and TRBJ1-2, is EAEVAQSPRYKITEKSQAVAFWCDPISGHATLYWYRQILGQGPELLVQFQDESVVDDSQLPKDRFSAERLKGVDSTLKIQPAELGDSAMYLCASSLGLGRPSPDYGYTFGSGTRLTVV.